The source of this TCR beta chain is a study of radiation and T cells in renal cell carcinoma (TCRdb year 2020). With respect to the entire study: Samples came from a clinical trial, in which primary renal cell carcinomas received 15 Gy stereotactic body radiation therapy followed by nephrectomy 4 weeks later. In the 53 samples combined, 4 million to 5 million unique CDR3 nucleotide sequences were found, encoding about 3 million unique CDR3 amino acid sequences. TCR beta sequencing covered 55 or so samples in total, comprising approximately 26 tumors and roughly 27 peripheral blood samples. General conclusions and limits of the study: Because pretreatment tumor biopsies were not available, the baseline intratumoral presence of clonotypes could not be determined. Because the trial had a single-armed design, the trial could not examine how radiation dose or scheduling affected the TCR repertoire. In blood, the top tumor clonotypes increased from baseline to 2 weeks after radiation and then shrank by 4 weeks, which suggests a temporary expansion of tumor-resident clones. Blood repertoire dynamics were not followed beyond 4 weeks after treatment.

The sample's time point label is to be understood as: baseline pretreatment blood. Sample treatment or condition, as interpreted from the label and publication: 15 Gy SBRT to primary tumor, nephrectomy 4 weeks later. To follow tumor-enriched clonotypes, serial peripheral blood was collected from radiation-treated patients at baseline and at 2 weeks and 4 weeks after SBRT. Every patient's renal cell carcinoma showed clear cell pathology. The QIAamp DNA Blood Mini Kit (Qiagen) was used to prepare genomic DNA for TCR sequencing. The analyses included just those samples that passed every quality control check. The immunoSEQ kit was used, according to the manufacturer's recommendations, to generate TCR beta libraries from genomic DNA. For library preparation, a first multiplex PCR was performed with proprietary primers, followed by a second PCR in which unique barcodes were added, and bead cleanups were performed after each round. Each sample batch included a kit-provided positive control reaction and a negative control reaction. The final libraries underwent checking on an Agilent 4200 TapeStation D1000 ScreenTape, volumetric pooling, and quantification by qPCR. An Illumina NextSeq500 fitted with a MidOutput 150-cycle cartridge performed the sequencing, running 156 Read1 cycles and 15 Index1 cycles with the kit's custom primers. The pooled library was loaded at around 1.1 pM with a 20% PhiX control spike-in. Under the source paper's analysis protocol: Vendor-processed data were analyzed in R, with a clonotype defined as all T cells sharing the same CDR3 nucleotide sequence. For clone abundance analyses, frequencies were normalized to the 10,000 most abundant clones in each sample. Before analysis, public T cell clones were removed, and these numbered fewer than six per sample on average. Tumor-enriched and baseline blood-enriched clonotypes were defined by at least a 32-fold difference in abundance between compartments. Clonotypes expanded or contracted between blood time points were identified with a beta-binomial differential abundance model. The Baroni-Urbani and Buser coefficient was used to measure tumor-blood repertoire similarity, and groups were compared with two-tailed Wilcoxon tests in R. TCRdb stores this immuneACCESS table with in-frame sequences only. Part of the clones is absent; in the studies checked, under half of the shortfall reflects unresolved V genes, and no reason is known for the rest. The D gene and trimming were derived from the DNA, and the V and J assignments and clone size from that table. In this sample the table shows approximately 120,000 clones, roughly 80% of which occur a single time. The ten largest clones add up to 3% of the sample.

This clone showed up just once. Its antigen remains undetermined. No per-base quality is available; no much larger clone lies one base away. The receptor comes from a woman aged 60 to 75 with renal cell carcinoma. Sample: blood, taken from a patient whose treatment included radiotherapy and nephrectomy.

The CDR3 protein: CASLPGGGETEAFF. The DNA is as follows: TGCGCCAGCCTCCCTGGGGGTGGGGAGACTGAAGCTTTCTTT. The chain is made from TRBV5-1 and TRBJ1-1; a tentative D match to TRBD1 spans 5 bases. At the junction V is shortened by 7 bases and J by 5 bases, with 18 bases in between. Its CDR3 holds 14 amino acids, cysteine through phenylalanine. The retained sequence is limited to the CDR3, 42 bases, with the frame set at the first base. The CDR1 and CDR2 encoded by the germline V gene are SGHRS and YFSETQ.